This TCR beta chain was obtained from a study of cytomegalovirus exposure and HLA in healthy donors. Across the study: From HLA-typed donors, an early data release held around 80 million unique TCRs. Assignment to the Caucasian-associated ancestry cluster applied to roughly 80% of the 350 to 500 genotyped donors.

V was clipped by 3 bases and J by 3 bases; unmatched bases: 2. Germline V gene lookup returns CDR1 LNHDA and CDR2 SQIVND (reference sequence). This CDR3 spans 14 amino acids. Both 60 Vbeta primers and 13 Jbeta primers went into the PCR. Profiled with immunoSEQ multiplex PCR; TCRdb holds only in-frame clones, not every one. The table lists 150,000 to 200,000 clones, 60% to 80% of them singletons. The sample holds one count of this clone. The V and J genes are TRBV19 and TRBJ2-3; 8 nucleotides line up with TRBD1. The material sequenced was PBMCs. The origin of this receptor is a woman aged 50 to 65 in good health and CMV-seropositive. This CDR3 reads CASSIQGATDTQYF. Here the CDR3 DNA reads TGTGCCAGTAGTATCCAGGGGGCAACAGATACGCAGTATTTT.